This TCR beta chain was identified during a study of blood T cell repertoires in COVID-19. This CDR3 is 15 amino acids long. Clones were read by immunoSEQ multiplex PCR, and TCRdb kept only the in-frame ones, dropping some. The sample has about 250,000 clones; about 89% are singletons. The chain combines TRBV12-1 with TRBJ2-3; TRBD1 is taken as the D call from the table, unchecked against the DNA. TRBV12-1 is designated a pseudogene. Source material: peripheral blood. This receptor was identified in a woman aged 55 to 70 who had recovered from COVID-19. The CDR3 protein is CASSFRGQGADTQYF. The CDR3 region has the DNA TGTGCCAGCAGCTTCAGGGGACAGGGGGCCGATACGCAGTATTTT.